These 3 T cell receptor beta chains came from one sample sequenced in a study of cytomegalovirus exposure and HLA in healthy donors (dated by TCRdb to the late 2010s). The method was the immunoSEQ multiplex PCR assay. This immuneACCESS table, as held by TCRdb, lists in-frame sequences with V and J called but not all clones. Of the missing ones, under half trace to an unresolved V gene in checked studies; the others have no known cause. The sample yields more than 35,000 clones; over 85% were counted once. The top ten constitute about 3.5% of the sample. Sequencing used PBMCs. These receptors were taken from a man aged 18 to 29 in good health and CMV-seronegative.

The V call is TRBV5-6, the J call TRBJ1-4, with D possibly matching TRBD1 (6 bases). V lost 0 bases, J lost 3 bases, and 9 bases lay in between. The CDR3 consists of 15 residues. Germline V gene sequence: CDR1 SGHDT, CDR2 YYEEEE. CDR3 sequence: CASSLVGTSNEKLFF. CDR3 coding DNA: TGTGCCAGCAGCTTGGTAGGGACATCTAATGAAAAACTGTTTTTT.

The chain links TRBV7-8 to TRBJ2-7; perhaps TRBD2 as D (5 bases). Trimming removed 5 bases at V and 9 bases at J, with 20 bases between. Germline V gene lookup returns CDR1 SGHVS and CDR2 FQNEAQ. CDR3 length: 14 residues. CDR3 nucleotides: TGTGCCAGCAGCCCTCGTTCCCCCACCCGGGGGCAGTACTTC. It specifies CASSPRSPTRGQYF.

The chain has TRBV15 and TRBJ2-6; D remains unclear. V was pared by 3 bases and J by 3 bases, with 3 bases between. This CDR3 contains 13 residues. Germline CDR1 reads LNHNV; CDR2 reads YYDKDF (reference sequence). The CDR3 DNA sequence: TGTGCCACCAGCAGGCGTGGGGCCAACGTCCTGACTTTC. Encoded protein: CATSRRGANVLTF. Combining the CDR3 with reference TRBV15 and TRBJ2-6 gives the whole variable domain DAMVIQNPRYQVTQFGKPVTLSCSQTLNHNVMYWYQQKSSQAPKLLFHYYDKDFNNEADTPDNFQSRRPNTSFCFLDIRSPGLGDTAMYLCATSRRGANVLTFGAGSRLTVL.